Following are 8 T cell receptor beta chains from one sample sequenced in a study of preoperative IRX-2 immunotherapy in early breast cancer. TCRdb's copy holds only in-frame clones and misses some; the assay was immunoSEQ multiplex PCR. This table has 90,000 to 100,000 clones, roughly 90% appearing once. Sample treatment: preoperative locoregional IRX-2 cytokine immunotherapy. The sample in question was tumor tissue, obtained after IRX-2 immunotherapy. Every receptor here comes from a human donor with breast cancer.

The chain employs TRBV28 and TRBJ2-7; D is uncertain. V gave up 4 bases and J gave up 0 bases, with 10 bases separating them. CDR1 MDHEN and CDR2 SYDVKM come from the germline V gene. This CDR3 is 14 amino acids long. The CDR3 DNA reads TGTGCCAGCAGTTCGTTCAGTAGCTCCTACGAGCAGTACTTC. Translation gives CASSSFSSSYEQYF.

This clone appeared once. The rearrangement links TRBV28 to TRBJ1-1; D not resolved. V lost 8 bases, J lost 0 bases, and 13 bases lay in between. The CDR3 is 14 residues long. From germline, CDR1 is MDHEN and CDR2 SYDVKM. Here the CDR3 reads CASPVRGVNTEAFF. In DNA form, the CDR3 reads TGTGCCAGCCCGGTCCGGGGAGTGAACACTGAAGCTTTCTTT.

This clone has just one count. The V call is TRBV30, the J call TRBJ1-1, with a possible D match to TRBD1 (5 bases). Trimming removed 3 bases at V and 7 bases at J, with 9 bases between. The CDR3 loop spans 11 amino acids. Germline values: CDR1 GTSNPN, CDR2 SVGIG (reference sequence). The chain's CDR3 is CAWSGAFEAFF. DNA for the CDR3: TGTGCCTGGAGCGGGGCCTTTGAAGCTTTCTTT.

The CDR3 region is CASSPTGVGNTIYF. The CDR3 DNA is TGTGCCAGCTCACCGACAGGGGTTGGAAACACCATATATTTT. The chain is built from TRBV18 and TRBJ1-3; the match to TRBD1 covers 8 bases. The CDR3 covers 14 residues. The germline V gene encodes CDR1 KGHSH and CDR2 LQKENI. Germline trimming cut 3 bases from V and 3 bases from J; bases unmatched to any gene: 1.

The chain carries TRBV19 and TRBJ2-5, with 7 bases that match TRBD1. Germline values: CDR1 LNHDA, CDR2 SQIVND (reference sequence). V lost 4 bases and J lost 5; bases outside the gene matches: 1. This CDR3 contains 12 residues. This chain's CDR3 is CASSSRGETQYF. The CDR3 DNA reads as TGTGCCAGTAGTAGCAGGGGGGAGACCCAGTACTTC.

This rearrangement joins TRBV22-1 to TRBJ2-3. TRBV22-1 is a known pseudogene. This CDR3 spans 13 amino acids. The CDR3 bases are TGTGCCAGCAGTAAAGGAAATCGGGATACGCAGTATTTT. This encodes CASSKGNRDTQYF.

This clone was seen only once. The V gene is TRBV6-8, the J gene TRBJ2-2; TRBD2 matches 13 bases. The CDR3 consists of 16 residues. CDR1 and CDR2 from the germline V gene are MNHGY and SAAAGT. V lost 7 bases to trimming and J lost 7 bases; unmatched junction nucleotides: 9. CDR3 loop: CASTTRGLAGIGELFF. The CDR3 nucleotides are TGTGCCAGCACCACCAGGGGACTAGCGGGGATCGGGGAGCTGTTTTTT.

This clone was recorded a few times. V and J are TRBV11-3 and TRBJ1-2, with 8 nucleotides matching TRBD1. The germline CDR1 and CDR2 sequences are SGHNT and YENEEA. Trimming cost V 3 bases and J 5 bases; bases outside gene matches: 14. The CDR3 contains 17 residues. CDR3 bases: TGTGCCAGCAGCTTGTTCGCCCCCGGGACAGGAGAGTATGGCTACACCTTC. Translation gives CASSLFAPGTGEYGYTF.